What follows are 29 T cell receptor beta chains derived from one specimen sequenced in a study of molecular identifiers for immune sequencing clone quantification. TCRdb ran MiXCR on the PCR reads and lists one entry per CDR3 protein. This table holds hundreds of thousands of distinct CDR3 sequences, under 25% found once. The material sequenced was naive CD8+ T cells from blood, with Jurkat cell RNA spiked in. Subset noted: FACS-sorted CD8+CD4-CCR7+CD45RA+ naive T cells. Source of these receptors: a human donor in good health. Some libraries in this study had Jurkat cell RNA spiked in.

Concerning this clonotype itself: This may come from a read error, since a much larger clone is one base off. The chain joins TRBV5-1 to TRBJ2-7; 7 bases map to TRBD2. Losses at the gene ends were 4 bases for V and 3 bases for J; bases not matched to a gene: 10. From germline, CDR1 is SGHRS and CDR2 YFSETQ. This CDR3 has 15 amino acids. The CDR3 region is CASSPEGSSGYEQYF. The CDR3 bases are TGCGCCAGCAGCCCGGAGGGGTCTAGCGGCTACGAGCAGTACTTC.

About this clonotype: This may come from a read error, since a much larger clone is one base off. V usage is TRBV4-3 and J usage is TRBJ2-7; D gene ambiguous. V lost 2 bases, J lost 2 bases, and 10 bases lay in between. Germline loops: CDR1 LGHNA, CDR2 YSLEER. This CDR3 is built from 14 residues. CDR3 sequence (DNA): TGCGCCAGCAGCCAAACGAGAGGCACCTACGAGCAGTACTTC. It encodes CASSQTRGTYEQYF.

This clonotype came up many times. The CDR3 region has the DNA TGCAGTGCGAGGGAGAACACCGGGGAGCTGTTTTTT. This codes for CSARENTGELFF. The chain carries TRBV20-1 and TRBJ2-2; tentative D call: TRBD2 (5 bases). This CDR3 contains 12 residues. V lost 6 bases to trimming and J lost 1 base, with 6 bases between them. Germline V gene sequence: CDR1 DFQATT, CDR2 SNEGSKA (reference sequence).

This clonotype was picked up many times. V gene TRBV20-1 combines with J gene TRBJ2-7; TRBD2 matches 7 bases. Germline loops: CDR1 DFQATT, CDR2 SNEGSKA (reference sequence). The CDR3 is 14 residues long. The V segment lost 0 bases and the J segment 1 base; nucleotides outside the gene matches: 3. The CDR3 here is CSARDLAESYEQYF. In DNA, the CDR3 is TGCAGTGCTAGAGATCTAGCGGAATCCTACGAGCAGTACTTC.

There are many counts of this clonotype. This chain joins TRBV30 and TRBJ2-7; D is undetermined. There are 13 residues in the CDR3. Germline V gene data show CDR1 as GTSNPN and CDR2 as SVGIG (reference sequence). Trimming took off 0 bases at V and 0 bases at J, with 6 bases between the two ends. CDR3: CAWSVDLSYEQYF. The CDR3 bases are TGTGCCTGGAGTGTTGACCTCTCCTACGAGCAGTACTTC.

This clonotype was recorded many times. The gene calls are TRBV24-1 and TRBJ1-5; possibly TRBD1 for D (5 bases). Per germline, CDR1 KGHDR and CDR2 SFDVKD. V lost 10 bases and J 1 base, leaving 13 bases between the germline ends. This CDR3 contains 14 residues. The CDR3 protein is CATGQGSSNQPQHF. The CDR3 coding sequence is TGTGCCACAGGGCAGGGATCGAGCAATCAGCCCCAGCATTTT.

V usage is TRBV5-5 and J usage is TRBJ1-1; no firm D call. Germline values: CDR1 SGHKS, CDR2 YYEKEE (reference sequence). This CDR3 comprises 14 residues. With 2 bases removed from V and 5 bases from J, the gap between germline ends came to 13 bases. The CDR3: CASSFSGIGTEAFF. The CDR3 coding sequence is TGTGCCAGCAGCTTTTCGGGAATCGGGACTGAAGCTTTCTTT.

This clonotype was counted many times. The V call is TRBV11-2, the J call TRBJ2-3; D not resolved. V was clipped by 2 bases and J by 2 bases, with 5 bases between them. Germline V lookup: CDR1 SGHAT, CDR2 FQNNGV. This CDR3 is built from 13 residues. This chain's CDR3 is CASSLLTTDTQYF. Written as DNA, the CDR3 is TGTGCCAGCAGCTTATTGACCACAGATACGCAGTATTTT.

On this clonotype itself: Lacking the conserved final phenylalanine or tryptophan, this CDR3 likely reflects a read error. This chain joins TRBV4-3 and TRBJ1-2; D perhaps matches TRBD1 (6 bases). The germline V gene has CDR1 LGHNA and CDR2 YSLEER. The CDR3 runs to 17 residues. The V gene lost 2 bases and the J gene lost 0 bases, with 16 bases spanning the gap. CDR3 residues: CASSQKIAGTPNYGYTY. The CDR3 coding sequence is TGCGCCAGCAGCCAAAAGATAGCCGGGACACCTAACTATGGCTACACCTAC.

Ten or more counts support this clonotype. The chain is built from TRBV23-1 and TRBJ1-5, with a weak D call TRBD1 (6 bases). TRBV23-1 is an ORF; its function is uncertain. Trimming took 0 bases from V and 0 from J, leaving 15 bases between them. The CDR3 is made up of 18 amino acids. The chain's CDR3 is CASSQSNRALYSNQPQHF. The CDR3 DNA follows: TGCGCCAGCAGTCAATCGAACAGGGCGCTATATAGCAATCAGCCCCAGCATTTT.

The table lists this clonotype with a few counts. The chain links TRBV18 to TRBJ1-1; D possibly corresponds to TRBD1 (5 bases). Germline CDR1 reads KGHSH; CDR2 reads LQKENI. The CDR3 consists of 12 residues. The V end was cut by 7 bases, the J end by 1 base, with 7 bases between. CDR3 in amino acids: CASFQGNTEAFF. CDR3 coding DNA: TGTGCCAGCTTTCAGGGGAACACTGAAGCTTTCTTT.

Points on this clonotype: Compared with germline, one end of the junction differs, possibly owing to a read error. The chain is built from TRBV15 and TRBJ2-3, with 10 bases identical to TRBD1. CDR1 and CDR2 (germline): LNHNV, YYDKDF (reference sequence). The CDR3 runs 19 residues. The CDR3 DNA is TGTGCCACCAGCAGAGTTCCGGGACAGGGGACCGCTTTTGAAAATACGCAGTCTTTT. This codes for CATSRVPGQGTAFENTQSF.

This sequence joins TRBV11-2 and TRBJ1-1, with a tentative D call TRBD1 (6 bases). Germline V gene data show CDR1 as SGHAT and CDR2 as FQNNGV. The CDR3 has 17 amino acids. Trimming removed 3 bases from V and 0 bases from J, with 17 bases in between. As DNA, the CDR3 is TGTGCCAGCAGCTTGACCGGACAGCCCCCTATGAACACTGAAGCTTTCTTT. Translation gives CASSLTGQPPMNTEAFF.

With regard to this clonotype: The CDR3 does not end in the conserved phenylalanine or tryptophan, so this is likely a read error. CDR3 protein: CASSVATVTDTQYL. The CDR3 nucleotides read TGTGCCAGCAGCGTAGCGACAGTCACAGATACGCAGTATCTT. This chain joins TRBV9 and TRBJ2-3; D possibly corresponds to TRBD1 (5 bases). This CDR3 spans 14 amino acids. Deletions cut 0 bases from V and 2 bases from J, with 7 bases between. Germline lookup yields CDR1 SGDLS and CDR2 YYNGEE.

This clonotype was seen more than once but under ten times. The gene calls are TRBV6-5 and TRBJ2-3; 7 nucleotides align to TRBD1. CDR3 length: 15 amino acids. Per germline, CDR1 MNHEY and CDR2 SVGAGI. The J segment lost 0 bases and the V segment lost 6 bases, leaving 6 bases of the junction unmatched. CDR3 DNA: TGTGCCAGCAGCCGGGACAGTACTAGCACAGATACGCAGTATTTT. This sequence encodes CASSRDSTSTDTQYF.

A remark on this clonotype: One base away lies a much larger clone, so this may be a sequencing read error. The V gene is TRBV7-9, the J gene TRBJ2-7, with D possibly TRBD1 on 5 matching bases. The V gene lost 2 bases and the J gene lost 6 bases, with 11 bases spanning the gap. CDR1 and CDR2 (germline): SEHNR, FQNEAQ (reference sequence). There are 13 residues in the CDR3. This chain's CDR3 is CASSLRMGPEQYF. For the CDR3, the DNA is TGTGCCAGCAGCTTAAGAATGGGGCCCGAGCAGTACTTC.

A note on this clonotype: Just one base apart from a much larger clone, this may be a read error. This chain joins TRBV12-3 or TRBV12-4 and TRBJ1-5; D is perhaps TRBD1 (5 bases). The CDR3 spans 15 residues. The CDR3 coding sequence is TGTGCCGGCAGTCACGGACATCCCAGCAATCAGCCCCAGCATTTT. Translation: CAGSHGHPSNQPQHF.

As for this clonotype: A single base separates this from a much larger clone, so it may be a read error. The genes are TRBV6-6 and TRBJ2-7; D ambiguous. Trimming shortened V by 6 bases and J by 1 base, and 10 bases separated the two germline ends. Germline-derived CDR1 and CDR2 are MNHNY and SVGAGI (reference sequence). This CDR3 comprises 13 residues. The CDR3 loop reads CASRTDDSYEQYF. The CDR3, as DNA: TGTGCCAGCAGGACCGACGATTCCTACGAGCAGTACTTC.

At least ten counts were recorded for this clonotype. The CDR3 DNA sequence: TGTGCCAGCAGCTTAGTTTTGAGGGCGACTGAAGCTTTCTTT. This translates into CASSLVLRATEAFF. V usage is TRBV7-9 and J usage is TRBJ1-1; no reliable D call. The CDR3 sequence is 14 residues long. The germline V gene has CDR1 SEHNR and CDR2 FQNEAQ (reference sequence). Trimming removed 1 base at V and 5 bases at J, with 11 bases between.

This clonotype was seen repeatedly, ten times or more. The chain has TRBV4-3 and TRBJ2-5; D remains unclear. The CDR3 covers 15 residues. Germline V gives CDR1 LGHNA, CDR2 YSLEER. V dropped 0 bases and J dropped 7 bases, with 15 bases sitting between them. Here the CDR3 reads CASSQDRSLTGTQYF. CDR3 DNA: TGCGCCAGCAGCCAAGATAGGAGCCTCACTGGGACCCAGTACTTC.

This chain connects TRBV28 to TRBJ1-5, with a weak D call TRBD1 (6 bases). Trimming removed 11 bases from V and 0 bases from J, with 14 bases in between. This CDR3 spans 14 amino acids. Germline V gene sequence: CDR1 MDHEN, CDR2 SYDVKM. The chain's CDR3 is CAAEGVYSNQPQHF. The CDR3 coding sequence is TGTGCCGCGGAGGGGGTCTATAGCAATCAGCCCCAGCATTTT.

This clonotype was counted at least ten times. The chain recombines TRBV27 with TRBJ2-5; D call uncertain. Germline V lookup: CDR1 MNHEY, CDR2 SMNVEV (reference sequence). Trimming took off 3 bases at V and 2 bases at J, with 7 bases between the two ends. The CDR3 totals 13 residues. CDR3 region: CASSFGPQETQYF. The CDR3 coding sequence is TGTGCCAGCAGTTTTGGCCCACAAGAGACCCAGTACTTC.

In its sample, this clonotype was seen a few times. The chain carries TRBV20-1 and TRBJ2-3, with D unclear. CDR3 length: 13 amino acids. The V end lost 6 bases, the J end lost 2 bases, and 12 bases lay between the germline ends. The germline CDR1 and CDR2 sequences are DFQATT and SNEGSKA (reference sequence). CDR3 region: CSARSWNTDTQYF. The CDR3, as DNA: TGCAGTGCCAGGAGCTGGAACACAGATACGCAGTATTTT.

Details on this clonotype: A read error may explain this, as a much larger clone is one base away. This chain connects TRBV6-5 to TRBJ2-3, with D hard to call. The CDR3 is made up of 15 amino acids. The V end lost 6 bases, the J end lost 2 bases, and 15 bases lay between the germline ends. Germline V lookup: CDR1 MNHEY, CDR2 SVGAGI. The DNA of the CDR3 is TGTGCCAGCAGCCCGGTTTCAGTAAACACAGATACGCAGTATTTT. Encoded protein: CASSPVSVNTDTQYF.

As concerns this clonotype: A far larger clone is one nucleotide away, so this likely arose from a read error. No conserved phenylalanine or tryptophan is present at the end of the CDR3, so a read error is the likely explanation. CDR3 protein: CASSLGDNTEAFY. The CDR3 DNA is TGCGCCAGCAGCTTAGGGGATAACACTGAAGCTTTCTAT. V and J are TRBV5-1 and TRBJ1-1, with D maybe TRBD1 (5 bases). There are 13 residues in the CDR3. Germline V lookup: CDR1 SGHRS, CDR2 YFSETQ. Trimming left V 2 bases short and J 2 bases short, with 7 bases between.

Comment on this clonotype: This clone may be a read error of a much larger clone one base away. The chain is built from TRBV12-3 or TRBV12-4 and TRBJ1-4; D gene uncertain. The CDR3 has 13 amino acids. The CDR3 region has the DNA TGTGCCAGCAGTTCCCCCTGGGGTGAAAAACCGTTTTTT. Translation gives CASSSPWGEKPFF.

Only a few counts were recorded for this clonotype. The V and J genes are TRBV4-3 and TRBJ2-7; 7 nucleotides agree with TRBD1. Looked up from germline, CDR1 is LGHNA and CDR2 is YSLEER. V gave up 1 base and J gave up 3 bases; unmatched junction bases: 6. This CDR3 has 15 residues. The CDR3 spells CASSQGFSGGYEQYF. The CDR3 region has the DNA TGCGCCAGCAGCCAAGGCTTTTCAGGGGGCTACGAGCAGTACTTC.

This clonotype came up once. Because it lacks the conserved phenylalanine or tryptophan at the end, this CDR3 is likely a read error. This chain uses TRBV4-1 with TRBJ1-2, with 9 nucleotides matching TRBD1. The CDR3 loop spans 15 amino acids. The trim removed 0 bases at V and 5 bases at J, leaving 4 bases unmatched. Germline V gene lookup returns CDR1 MGHRA and CDR2 YSYEKL. This CDR3 is CASSQDGQGFYGYTL. CDR3 sequence (DNA): TGCGCCAGCAGCCAAGATGGACAGGGGTTTTATGGCTACACCTTA.

V usage is TRBV7-9 and J usage is TRBJ1-4; a weak D match, TRBD1 (6 bases). The CDR3 runs to 15 residues. V lost 5 bases and J lost 7, with 17 bases in between. CDR1 is SEHNR, CDR2 FQNEAQ, per germline (reference sequence). The CDR3 sequence: CASSESTGRSEKLFF. The CDR3 DNA reads as TGTGCCAGCAGCGAATCAACAGGGCGCAGTGAAAAACTGTTTTTT.